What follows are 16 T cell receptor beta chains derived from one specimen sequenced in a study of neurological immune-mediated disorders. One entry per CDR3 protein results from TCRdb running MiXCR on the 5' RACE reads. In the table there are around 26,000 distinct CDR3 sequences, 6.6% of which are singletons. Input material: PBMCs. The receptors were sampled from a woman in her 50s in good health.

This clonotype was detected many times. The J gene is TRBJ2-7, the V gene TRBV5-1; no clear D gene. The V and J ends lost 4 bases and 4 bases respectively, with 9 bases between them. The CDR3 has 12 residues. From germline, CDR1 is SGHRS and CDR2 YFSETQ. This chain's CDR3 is CASSLGRYEQYF. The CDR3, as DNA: TGCGCCAGCAGCCTCGGACGGTACGAGCAGTACTTC.

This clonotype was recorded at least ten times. The CDR3 is CAIRDRFFNEQFF. The CDR3 DNA is TGTGCCATCAGGGACAGGTTTTTCAATGAGCAGTTCTTC. The genes are TRBV10-3 and TRBJ2-1, with TRBD1 matching 7 bases. Germline CDR1 and CDR2: ENHRY and SYGVKD. V shed 6 bases and J 6 bases; nucleotides not matched to a gene: 5. CDR3 size: 13 residues.

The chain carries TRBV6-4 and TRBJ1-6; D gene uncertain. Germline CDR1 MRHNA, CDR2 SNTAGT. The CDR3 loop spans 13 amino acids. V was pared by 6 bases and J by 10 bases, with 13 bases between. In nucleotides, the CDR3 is TGTGCCAGCAGGATGACTTTGGCCTCACCCCTCCACTTT. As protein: CASRMTLASPLHF.

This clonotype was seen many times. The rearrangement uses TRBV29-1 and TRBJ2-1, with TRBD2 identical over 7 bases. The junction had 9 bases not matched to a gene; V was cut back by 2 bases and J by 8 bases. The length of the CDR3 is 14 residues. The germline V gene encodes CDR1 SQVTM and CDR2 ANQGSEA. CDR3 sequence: CSVENSGWNHEQFF. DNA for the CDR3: TGCAGCGTTGAAAATAGCGGGTGGAACCATGAGCAGTTCTTC.

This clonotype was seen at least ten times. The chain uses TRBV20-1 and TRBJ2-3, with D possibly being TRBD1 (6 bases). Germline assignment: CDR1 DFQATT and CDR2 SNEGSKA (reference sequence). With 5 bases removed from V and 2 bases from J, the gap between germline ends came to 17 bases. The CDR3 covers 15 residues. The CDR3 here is CSAATGSTYTDTQYF. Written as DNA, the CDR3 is TGCAGTGCTGCTACAGGGTCCACATACACAGATACGCAGTATTTT.

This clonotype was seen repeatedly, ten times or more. CDR3 nucleotides: TGTGCCAGCAGGAGCTACAGTGTTTACACTGAAGCTTTCTTT. Protein: CASRSYSVYTEAFF. This chain joins TRBV27 and TRBJ1-1; D is unresolved. Trimming removed 6 bases from V and 3 bases from J, with 14 bases in between. The germline CDR1 and CDR2 sequences are MNHEY and SMNVEV (reference sequence). This CDR3 region has 14 residues.

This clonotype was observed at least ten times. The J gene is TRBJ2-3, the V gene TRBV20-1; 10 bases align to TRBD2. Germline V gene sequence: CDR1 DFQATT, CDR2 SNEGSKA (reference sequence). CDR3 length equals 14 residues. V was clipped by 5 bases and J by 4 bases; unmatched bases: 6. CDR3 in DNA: TGCAGTGCTGAGACTAGCGGGTTCCCAGATACGCAGTATTTT. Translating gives CSAETSGFPDTQYF.

This CDR3 reads CASSQDGTGNEKLFF. In DNA, the CDR3 is TGTGCCAGCAGCCAAGATGGGACAGGGAATGAAAAACTGTTTTTT. The chain is built from TRBV3-1 and TRBJ1-4; 9 bases map to TRBD1. CDR1 LGHDT and CDR2 YNNKEL come from the germline V gene (reference sequence). The CDR3 has 15 residues. Trimming took 0 bases from V and 5 from J; bases not matched to a gene: 1.

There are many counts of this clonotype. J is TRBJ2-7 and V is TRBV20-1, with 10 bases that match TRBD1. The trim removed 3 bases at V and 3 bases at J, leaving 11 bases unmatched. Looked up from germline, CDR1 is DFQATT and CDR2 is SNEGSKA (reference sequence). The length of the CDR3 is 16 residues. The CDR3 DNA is TGCAGTGCTAGGAAAGCCGGGACAGGGGTCAACTACGAGCAGTACTTC. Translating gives CSARKAGTGVNYEQYF.

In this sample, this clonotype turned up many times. CDR3 bases: TGCAGTGCTAGAGGGGCGGGGCGAGGTGAGCAGTTCTTC. Protein product: CSARGAGRGEQFF. The chain couples TRBV20-1 to TRBJ2-1, with D perhaps TRBD2 (6 bases). V lost 1 base to trimming and J lost 9 bases, with 13 bases between them. Germline CDR1 and CDR2: DFQATT and SNEGSKA (reference sequence). The CDR3 is 13 residues long.

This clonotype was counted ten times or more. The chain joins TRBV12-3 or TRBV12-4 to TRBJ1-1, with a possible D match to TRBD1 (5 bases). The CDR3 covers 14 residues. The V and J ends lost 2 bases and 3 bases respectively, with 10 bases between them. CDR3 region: CASSLKAGDTEAFF. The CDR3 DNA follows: TGTGCCAGCAGTTTAAAGGCGGGGGACACTGAAGCTTTCTTT.

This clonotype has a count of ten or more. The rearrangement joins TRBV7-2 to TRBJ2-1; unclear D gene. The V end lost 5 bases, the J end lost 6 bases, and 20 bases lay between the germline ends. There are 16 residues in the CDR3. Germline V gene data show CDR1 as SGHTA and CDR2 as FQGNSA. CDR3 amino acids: CASSQKLSVFVNEQFF. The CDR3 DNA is TGTGCCAGCAGCCAGAAACTAAGCGTATTTGTCAATGAGCAGTTCTTC.

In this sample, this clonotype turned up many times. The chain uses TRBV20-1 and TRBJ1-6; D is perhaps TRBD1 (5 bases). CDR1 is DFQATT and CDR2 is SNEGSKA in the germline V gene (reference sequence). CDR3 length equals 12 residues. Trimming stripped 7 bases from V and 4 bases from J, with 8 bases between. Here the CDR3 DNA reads TGCAGTGGTGAGGGGTATAATTCACCCCTCCACTTT. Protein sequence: CSGEGYNSPLHF.

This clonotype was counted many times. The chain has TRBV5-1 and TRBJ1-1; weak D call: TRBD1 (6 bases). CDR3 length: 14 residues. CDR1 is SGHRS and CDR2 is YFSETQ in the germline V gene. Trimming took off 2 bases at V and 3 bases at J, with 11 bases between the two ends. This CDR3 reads CASSFQGRDTEAFF. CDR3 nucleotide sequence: TGCGCCAGCAGCTTTCAGGGGAGGGACACTGAAGCTTTCTTT.

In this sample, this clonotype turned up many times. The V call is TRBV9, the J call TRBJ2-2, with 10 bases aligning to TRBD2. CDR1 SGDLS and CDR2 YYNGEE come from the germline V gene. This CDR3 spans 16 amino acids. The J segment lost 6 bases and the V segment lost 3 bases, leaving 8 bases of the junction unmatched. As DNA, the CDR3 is TGTGCCAGCAGCGCCAAAAGGGGACTAGCGTCCGGGGAGCTGTTTTTT. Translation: CASSAKRGLASGELFF.

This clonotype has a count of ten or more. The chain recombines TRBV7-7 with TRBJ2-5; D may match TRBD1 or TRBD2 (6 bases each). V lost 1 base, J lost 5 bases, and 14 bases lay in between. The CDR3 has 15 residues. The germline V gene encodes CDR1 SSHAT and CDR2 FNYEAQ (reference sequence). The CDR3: CASSLGTGAKETQYF. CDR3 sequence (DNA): TGTGCCAGCAGCTTAGGTACGGGGGCCAAGGAGACCCAGTACTTC. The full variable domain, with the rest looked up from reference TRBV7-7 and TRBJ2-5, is GAGVSQSPRYKVTKRGQDVTLRCDPISSHATLYWYQQALGQGPEFLTYFNYEAQPDKSGLPSDRFSAERPEGSISTLTIQRTEQRDSAMYRCASSLGTGAKETQYFGPGTRLLVL.